Listed below are T cell receptor beta chains from one sample, sequenced in a study of cytomegalovirus exposure and HLA in healthy donors. TCRdb's copy holds only in-frame clones and misses some; the assay was immunoSEQ multiplex PCR. The sample table includes about 64,000 clones. The specimen was PBMCs. The receptor set was obtained from a woman under 30 in good health and CMV-seronegative. Both conserved end residues are part of each CDR3. A D gene is named only where the DNA matches it firmly.

V gene,J gene,D gene,CDR3 protein,CDR3 DNA
TRBV18,TRBJ2-2,NA,CASSPTGSLQAGELFF,TGTGCCAGCTCGCCTACCGGGTCTCTACAGGCCGGGGAGCTGTTTTTT
TRBV13,TRBJ1-4,TRBD1,CASSLGAGGEKLFF,TGTGCCAGCAGCTTAGGGGCAGGGGGAGAAAAACTGTTTTTT
TRBV5-1,TRBJ2-7,TRBD1,CASSLTGQLECEQYF,TGCGCCAGCAGCTTGACGGGACAGCTTGAATGCGAGCAGTACTTC
TRBV12-5,TRBJ2-1,TRBD2,CASGWKGGLAGGPPPNEQFF,TGTGCTAGTGGTTGGAAGGGGGGACTAGCGGGGGGCCCCCCTCCCAATGAGCAGTTCTTC
TRBV6-9,TRBJ2-7,NA,CASSYWRDSHYEQYF,TGTGCCAGCAGTTATTGGCGGGACAGCCACTACGAGCAGTACTTC
TRBV7-7,TRBJ2-2,TRBD1,CASSARTGGSGELFF,TGTGCTAGCAGCGCCCGGACAGGGGGTTCCGGGGAGCTGTTTTTT
TRBV7-8,TRBJ2-5,NA,CASSLMLGGAGFQETQYF,TGTGCCAGCAGCTTAATGTTAGGGGGGGCAGGGTTCCAAGAGACCCAGTACTTC
TRBV6-1,TRBJ1-5,NA,CASSEAGEPQHF,TGTGCCAGCAGTGAAGCGGGAGAGCCCCAGCATTTT
TRBV28,TRBJ1-2,TRBD1,CASSSLDRDGYTF,TGTGCCAGCAGTTCCCTAGACAGGGATGGCTACACCTTC
TRBV4-1,TRBJ1-1,TRBD1,CASSQIYRGNTEAFF,TGCGCCAGCAGTCAAATCTACAGGGGGAACACTGAAGCTTTCTTT
TRBV18,TRBJ2-7,NA,CASLREGVRQYF,TGTGCCAGCCTACGAGAGGGAGTTAGGCAGTACTTC
TRBV5-5,TRBJ2-7,NA,CASSHTSIPYEQYF,TGTGCCAGCAGCCACACATCGATACCCTACGAGCAGTACTTC
TRBV19,TRBJ1-3,NA,CASSIAGVAGNTIYF,TGTGCCAGTAGTATCGCCGGGGTTGCTGGAAACACCATATATTTT
TRBV28,TRBJ1-1,NA,CASSLAGTANTEAFF,TGTGCCAGCAGCCTGGCGGGGACCGCGAACACTGAAGCTTTCTTT
TRBV28,TRBJ1-1,TRBD1,CASRMTGGTEAFF,TGTGCCAGCAGAATGACAGGGGGCACTGAAGCTTTCTTT